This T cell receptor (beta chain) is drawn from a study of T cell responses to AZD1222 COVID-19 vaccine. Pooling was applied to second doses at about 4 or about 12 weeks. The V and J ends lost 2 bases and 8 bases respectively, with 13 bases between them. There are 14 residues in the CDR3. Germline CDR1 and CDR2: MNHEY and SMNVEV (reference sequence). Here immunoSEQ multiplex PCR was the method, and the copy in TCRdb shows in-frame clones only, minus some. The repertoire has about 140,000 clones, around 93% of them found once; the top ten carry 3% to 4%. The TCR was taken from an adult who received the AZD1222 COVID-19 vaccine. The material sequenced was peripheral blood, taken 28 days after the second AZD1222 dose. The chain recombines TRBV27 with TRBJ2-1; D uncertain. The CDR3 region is CASSLRVVNDEQFF. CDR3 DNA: TGTGCCAGCAGTTTAAGGGTAGTTAACGATGAGCAGTTCTTC.